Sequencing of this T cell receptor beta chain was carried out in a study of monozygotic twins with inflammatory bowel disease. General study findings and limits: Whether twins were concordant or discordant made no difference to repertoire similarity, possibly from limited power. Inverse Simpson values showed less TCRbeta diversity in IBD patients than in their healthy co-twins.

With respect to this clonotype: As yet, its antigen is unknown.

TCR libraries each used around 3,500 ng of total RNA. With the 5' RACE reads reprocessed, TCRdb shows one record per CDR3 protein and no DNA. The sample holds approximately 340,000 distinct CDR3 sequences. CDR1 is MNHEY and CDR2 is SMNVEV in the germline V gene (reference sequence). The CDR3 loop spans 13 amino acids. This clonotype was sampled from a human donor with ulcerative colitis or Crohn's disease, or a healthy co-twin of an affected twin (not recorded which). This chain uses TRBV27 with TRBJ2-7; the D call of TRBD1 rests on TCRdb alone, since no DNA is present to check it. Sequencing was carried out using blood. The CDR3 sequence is CASSFGTKGEQYF.